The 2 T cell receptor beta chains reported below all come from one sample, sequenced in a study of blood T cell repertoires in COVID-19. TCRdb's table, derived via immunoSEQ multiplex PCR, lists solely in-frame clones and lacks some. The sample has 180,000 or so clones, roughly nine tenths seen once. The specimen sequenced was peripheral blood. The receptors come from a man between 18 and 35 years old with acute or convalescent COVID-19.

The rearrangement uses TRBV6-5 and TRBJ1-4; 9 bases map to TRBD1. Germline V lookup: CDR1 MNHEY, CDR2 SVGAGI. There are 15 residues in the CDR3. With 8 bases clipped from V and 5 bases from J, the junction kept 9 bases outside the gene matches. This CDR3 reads CASRTPGQGNEKLFF. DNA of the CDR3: TGTGCCAGCCGTACCCCGGGACAGGGAAATGAAAAACTGTTTTTT.

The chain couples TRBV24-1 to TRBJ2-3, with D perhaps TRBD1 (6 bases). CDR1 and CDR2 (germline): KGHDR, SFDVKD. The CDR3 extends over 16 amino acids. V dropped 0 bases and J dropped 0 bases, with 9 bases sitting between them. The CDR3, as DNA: TGTGCCACCAGTGATTTGCGGACAGTCAGCACAGATACGCAGTATTTT. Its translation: CATSDLRTVSTDTQYF.